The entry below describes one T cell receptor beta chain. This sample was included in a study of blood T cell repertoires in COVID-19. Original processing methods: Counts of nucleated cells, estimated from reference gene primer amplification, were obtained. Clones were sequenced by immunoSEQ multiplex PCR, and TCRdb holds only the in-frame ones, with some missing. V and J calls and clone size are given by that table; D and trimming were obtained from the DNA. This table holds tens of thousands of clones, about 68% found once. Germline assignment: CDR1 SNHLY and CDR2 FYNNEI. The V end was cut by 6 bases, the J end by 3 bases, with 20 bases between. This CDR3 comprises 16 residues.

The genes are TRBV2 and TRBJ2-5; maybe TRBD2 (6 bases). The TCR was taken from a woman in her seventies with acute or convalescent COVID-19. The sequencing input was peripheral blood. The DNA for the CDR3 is TGTGCCAGCAGAGCAGTCTTAGGGACTGGAAAAGAGACCCAGTACTTC. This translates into CASRAVLGTGKETQYF. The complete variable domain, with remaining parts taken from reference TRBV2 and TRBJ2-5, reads EPEVTQTPSHQVTQMGQEVILRCVPISNHLYFYWYRQILGQKVEFLVSFYNNEISEKSEIFDDQFSVERPDGSNFTLKIRSTKLEDSAMYFCASRAVLGTGKETQYFGPGTRLLVL.